This entry describes one T cell receptor (beta chain). The data belong to a study of cytomegalovirus exposure and HLA in healthy donors. V lost 6 bases to trimming and J lost 4 bases, with 15 bases between them. CDR3 size: 15 residues. Germline CDR1 is MRHNA and CDR2 is SNTAGT. The PCR ran on 60 Vbeta and 13 Jbeta primers. Libraries were prepared by immunoSEQ multiplex PCR; TCRdb keeps only in-frame clonotypes and omits some of them. The sample consists of approximately 190,000 clones, around 84% of them appearing once. V is TRBV6-4 and J is TRBJ2-2; D gene ambiguous. Sample: PBMCs. The sequence was collected from a woman in her forties or fifties in good health and CMV-seropositive. The CDR3 bases are TGTGCCAGCAGCCCCTCCAATTACTTCACCGGGGAGCTGTTTTTT. It codes for CASSPSNYFTGELFF.